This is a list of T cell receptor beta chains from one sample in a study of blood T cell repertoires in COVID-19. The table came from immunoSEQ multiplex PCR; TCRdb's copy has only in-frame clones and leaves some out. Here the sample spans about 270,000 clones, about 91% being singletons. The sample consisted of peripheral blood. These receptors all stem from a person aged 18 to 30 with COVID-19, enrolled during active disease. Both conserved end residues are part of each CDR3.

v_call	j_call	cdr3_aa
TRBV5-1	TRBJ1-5	CASSPRTGDGQPQHF
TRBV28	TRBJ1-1	CASSLPDRASEAFF
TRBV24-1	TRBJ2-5	CATSDFRGLEETQYF
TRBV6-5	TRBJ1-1	CASSYGQGVNTEAFF
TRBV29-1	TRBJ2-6	CSVLQGEGANVLTF
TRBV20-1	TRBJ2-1	CSASIESSGRNEQFF
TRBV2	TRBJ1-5	CASSDPGGVQPQHF
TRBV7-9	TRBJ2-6	CASSPPWGETAGANVLTF
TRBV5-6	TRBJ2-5	CASSLTTGLQETQYF
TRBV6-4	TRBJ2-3	CASSEGGDTQYF
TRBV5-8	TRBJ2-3	CASSPSTGGVDTQYF
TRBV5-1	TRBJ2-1	CASSLIGGSNEQFF
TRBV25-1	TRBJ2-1	CASMDRDYFNEQFF
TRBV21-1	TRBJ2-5	CASSAQRPGYQETQYF
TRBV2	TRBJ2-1	CASSGWLAGRNEQFF
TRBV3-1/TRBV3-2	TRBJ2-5	CASSPTGGSGPSGTQYF
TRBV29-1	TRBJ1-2	CSVATENYGYTF
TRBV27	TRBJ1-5	CASSPSGTGANQPQHF
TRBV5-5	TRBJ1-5	CASSLGRGNQPQHF
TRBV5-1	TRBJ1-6	CASSQRTGDNSPLHF
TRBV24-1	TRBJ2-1	CATSEGLAGDNEQFF
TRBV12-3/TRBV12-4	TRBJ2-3	CASSLGVDTQYF
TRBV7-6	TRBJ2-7	CASSGGLIHEQYF
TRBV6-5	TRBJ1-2	CASSGGRGALDGYTF
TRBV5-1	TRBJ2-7	CASSLTSSTRPGSYEQYF
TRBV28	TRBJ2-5	CASSLFVLGAETQYF
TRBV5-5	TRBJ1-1	CASRWRWQGSTEAFF
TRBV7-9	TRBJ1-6	CASSLPDRGSPLHF
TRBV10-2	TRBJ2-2	CASVGLAGTGELFF